The clone carrying this TCR beta chain was recorded a few times. The data were produced by immunoSEQ multiplex PCR, yet TCRdb's version contains in-frame clones alone and is incomplete. The data show 110,000 or so clones, with around 88% seen just once and more than 1.5% held by the top ten. This CDR3 has 16 residues. The data derive from a study of cytomegalovirus exposure and HLA in healthy donors. Input material: PBMCs. V gene TRBV12-2 combines with J gene TRBJ2-7; TRBD2 is the table's D call and was not checked against the DNA. TRBV12-2 is given as a pseudogene. This sequence originates from a man between 18 and 35 years old in good health and CMV-seronegative. This CDR3 is CASRLGGLPESYEQYF. As DNA, the CDR3 is TGTGCAAGTCGCTTAGGGGGACTTCCTGAATCCTACGAGCAGTACTTC.